The present entry profiles one T cell receptor beta chain with its context. Its specificity is unknown. V shed 5 bases and J shed 6 bases, with 14 bases lying between them. The CDR3 has 14 amino acids. Germline CDR1 reads SGHTA; CDR2 reads FQGTGA. At collection, donors were nominally healthy, but unrecorded immune exposures were probable. This entry belongs to a study of cytomegalovirus exposure and HLA in healthy donors. The study ran its PCR with 60 Vbeta and 13 Jbeta primers. Here immunoSEQ multiplex PCR was the method, and the copy in TCRdb shows in-frame clones only, minus some. The sample has more than 120,000 clones; 65% to 90% are singletons. Overall study findings and caveats: As a later analysis showed, a missense DCLRE1C variant was linked to trimming of TCR beta V- and J-genes. Altogether, some 170 TCR beta chains were recorded as cytomegalovirus-associated. In a later analysis, specific HLA alleles were associated with 15,000 to 20,000 TCR beta sequences at a 0.05 false discovery rate.

The sequenced sample was PBMCs. The chain has TRBV7-3 and TRBJ2-1; the D gene is possibly TRBD2 (6 bases). The sequence was collected from a woman in her 30s in good health and CMV-seronegative. This CDR3 reads CASSTMTSSNEQFF. The DNA of the CDR3 is TGTGCCAGCAGCACCATGACTAGTAGCAATGAGCAGTTCTTC.